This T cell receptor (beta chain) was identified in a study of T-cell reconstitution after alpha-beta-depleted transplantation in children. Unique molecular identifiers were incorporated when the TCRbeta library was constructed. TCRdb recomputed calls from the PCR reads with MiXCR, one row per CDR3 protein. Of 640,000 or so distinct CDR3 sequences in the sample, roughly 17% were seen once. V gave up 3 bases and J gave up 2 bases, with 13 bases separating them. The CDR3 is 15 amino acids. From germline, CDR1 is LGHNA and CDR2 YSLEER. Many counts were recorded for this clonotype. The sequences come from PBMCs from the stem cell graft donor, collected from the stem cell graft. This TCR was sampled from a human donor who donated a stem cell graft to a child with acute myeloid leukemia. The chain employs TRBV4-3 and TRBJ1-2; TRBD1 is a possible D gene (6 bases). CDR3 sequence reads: CASSQWVQGNYGYTF. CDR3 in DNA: TGCGCCAGCAGCCAGTGGGTACAGGGAAACTATGGCTACACCTTC.